This TCR beta chain was profiled in a study of blood T cell repertoires in COVID-19. Germline loops: CDR1 MNHEY, CDR2 SMNVEV (reference sequence). V lost 0 bases, J lost 0 bases, and 4 bases stayed unmatched. The CDR3 runs 18 residues. Data came from immunoSEQ multiplex PCR; TCRdb stores just in-frame clones and leaves some out. Found here are hundreds of thousands of clones, about 92% of them singletons; the top ten hold around 2.7%. Sample: PBMCs or T cells enriched from blood (not recorded which). The clonotype comes from a man aged 55-75 years who had recovered from COVID-19. This chain connects TRBV27 to TRBJ2-6, with TRBD1 matching over 8 bases. The CDR3 region is CASSLSWTGRSGANVLTF. CDR3 sequence (DNA): TGTGCCAGCAGTTTATCGTGGACAGGGCGCTCTGGGGCCAACGTCCTGACTTTC.